The next 29 T cell receptor beta chains were all read from a single sample in a study of identical twins. Each CDR3 protein gets one entry after TCRdb re-called the 5' RACE reads with MiXCR. The sample contains some 240,000 distinct CDR3 sequences, about 10% of which appear only once. The sequenced material came from memory T cells sorted from blood. The source is a man aged 50 or older in good health.

This clonotype was observed a few times. CDR3 region: CASSPSHGVTGNEQFF. DNA of the CDR3: TGTGCCAGCTCACCCTCGCATGGGGTTACTGGTAATGAGCAGTTCTTC. V and J are TRBV18 and TRBJ2-1; D is unresolved. Germline V gives CDR1 KGHSH, CDR2 LQKENI. CDR3 length: 16 amino acids. Trimming shortened V by 3 bases and J by 7 bases, and 19 bases separated the two germline ends. Using reference TRBV18 and TRBJ2-1 for the parts outside the CDR3, the full variable domain is NAGVMQNPRHLVRRRGQEARLRCSPMKGHSHVYWYRQLPEEGLKFMVYLQKENIIDESGMPKERFSAEFPKEGPSILRIQQVVRGDSAAYFCASSPSHGVTGNEQFFGPGTRLTVL.

J is TRBJ2-2 and V is TRBV24-1; 7 nucleotides align to TRBD1. Germline V gives CDR1 KGHDR, CDR2 SFDVKD. Unmatched junction bases numbered 10, after V lost 7 bases and J lost 6 bases. This CDR3 contains 15 residues. The CDR3 reads CATSLRQGRAGELFF. CDR3 sequence (DNA): TGTGCCACCAGCCTCAGACAGGGACGGGCCGGGGAGCTGTTTTTT.

The chain is built from TRBV28 and TRBJ2-1, with D possibly TRBD1 on 5 matching bases. From germline, CDR1 is MDHEN and CDR2 SYDVKM. This CDR3 is built from 16 residues. Trimming removed 7 bases from V and 4 bases from J, with 20 bases in between. CDR3 DNA sequence: TGTGCCAGCACCTCTCTAGGGCAGGGAACATACAATGAGCAGTTCTTC. Its protein product is CASTSLGQGTYNEQFF.

This clonotype showed up just a few times. The chain has TRBV7-2 and TRBJ2-7; D is unresolved. CDR1 SGHTA and CDR2 FQGNSA come from the germline V gene. The CDR3 has 13 residues. The V end lost 2 bases, the J end lost 4 bases, and 9 bases lay between the germline ends. CDR3 DNA: TGTGCCAGCAGCTTAATGGGTTCTTACGAGCAGTACTTC. As protein: CASSLMGSYEQYF.

The gene calls are TRBV5-1 and TRBJ2-3; D tentatively reads TRBD1 or TRBD2 (5 bases each). Trimming stripped 4 bases from V and 0 bases from J, with 9 bases between. CDR3 length equals 14 residues. Germline V gene data show CDR1 as SGHRS and CDR2 as YFSETQ. The CDR3 nucleotides are TGCGCCAGCAGCAGGAGGACAAGCACAGATACGCAGTATTTT. It codes for CASSRRTSTDTQYF.

This clonotype was observed many times. The chain combines TRBV4-3 with TRBJ2-2; D unresolved. This CDR3 region has 15 residues. Germline V gene lookup returns CDR1 LGHNA and CDR2 YSLEER. Trimming left V 1 base short and J 1 base short, with 7 bases between. The CDR3 region has the DNA TGCGCCAGCAGCCAAGCCACGGTGAACACCGGGGAGCTGTTTTTT. Translated: CASSQATVNTGELFF.

The gene calls are TRBV20-1 and TRBJ1-5; unclear D gene. The CDR3 covers 13 residues. The V end lost 6 bases, the J end lost 2 bases, and 11 bases lay between the germline ends. CDR1 and CDR2 (germline): DFQATT, SNEGSKA (reference sequence). In nucleotides, the CDR3 is TGCAGTGCCTATCCGGGAGGCAATCAGCCCCAGCATTTT. Protein product: CSAYPGGNQPQHF.

There are many counts of this clonotype. CDR3 loop: CASSLAGGLGTGELFF. DNA of the CDR3: TGTGCCAGCAGCTTGGCGGGGGGGCTCGGCACCGGGGAGCTGTTTTTT. This rearrangement joins TRBV5-6 to TRBJ2-2; 8 bases match TRBD2. Germline V gene data show CDR1 as SGHDT and CDR2 as YYEEEE. The CDR3 is 16 residues long. V trimming: 0 bases; J trimming: 4 bases; junction bases outside the gene matches: 5.

The V call is TRBV7-2, the J call TRBJ1-6, with unresolved D. The V gene lost 4 bases and the J gene lost 8 bases, with 9 bases spanning the gap. CDR1 is SGHTA, CDR2 FQGNSA, per germline. The CDR3 is 13 amino acids. CDR3 sequence: CASSYGIDSPLHF. In DNA form, the CDR3 reads TGTGCCAGCAGCTACGGGATTGATTCACCCCTCCACTTT.

This clonotype was counted many times. The gene calls are TRBV3-1 and TRBJ2-7; no definite D call. This CDR3 has 11 amino acids. V was cut by 1 base and J by 7 bases, with 5 bases left in between. From germline, CDR1 is LGHDT and CDR2 YNNKEL (reference sequence). CDR3 DNA: TGTGCCAGCAGCCAAGGGGGAGAGCAGTACTTC. This sequence encodes CASSQGGEQYF.

The chain is built from TRBV18 and TRBJ2-1; tentatively, D is TRBD2 (6 bases). The CDR3 is 16 residues long. The germline gives CDR1 KGHSH, CDR2 LQKENI. V was shortened by 4 bases and J by 4 bases, with 17 bases between the two germline ends. This CDR3 reads CASSLGDSGLYNEQFF. The CDR3 DNA sequence: TGTGCCAGCTCACTGGGTGATTCGGGACTTTACAATGAGCAGTTCTTC.

This clonotype was observed at least ten times. The gene calls are TRBV28 and TRBJ2-6; possibly TRBD1 for D (6 bases). CDR3 size: 16 residues. Germline V lookup: CDR1 MDHEN, CDR2 SYDVKM. V lost 2 bases and J 0 bases, leaving 8 bases between the germline ends. CDR3 DNA: TGTGCCAGCAGTTTAGACAGGCGCTCTGGGGCCAACGTCCTGACTTTC. This sequence encodes CASSLDRRSGANVLTF.

The chain uses TRBV29-1 and TRBJ2-1; D may be TRBD2 (6 bases). This CDR3 is 13 amino acids long. CDR1 is SQVTM, CDR2 ANQGSEA, per germline. V gave up 8 bases and J gave up 8 bases, with 19 bases separating them. CDR3 in amino acids: CSTRVTSFDEQFF. The CDR3 coding sequence is TGCAGCACAAGAGTTACTAGCTTCGATGAGCAGTTCTTC.

This clonotype was picked up a small number of times. CDR3 DNA: TGCAGCGTTGACGGGAACACTGAAGCTTTCTTT. Amino acids: CSVDGNTEAFF. The chain links TRBV29-1 to TRBJ1-1; D remains unclear. The germline V gene has CDR1 SQVTM and CDR2 ANQGSEA. V shed 3 bases and J shed 1 base, with 3 bases lying between them. The CDR3 consists of 11 residues.

The V call is TRBV20-1, the J call TRBJ2-2, with 11 positions matching TRBD1. This CDR3 spans 17 amino acids. Germline V CDR1 and CDR2: DFQATT, SNEGSKA (reference sequence). Trimming cost V 3 bases and J 4 bases; bases outside gene matches: 10. CDR3 sequence reads: CSARGGFGTGGTGELFF. In DNA form, the CDR3 reads TGCAGTGCTAGGGGGGGCTTCGGGACAGGGGGCACCGGGGAGCTGTTTTTT.

The chain couples TRBV27 to TRBJ1-3; TRBD1 aligns across 7 bases. Germline loops: CDR1 MNHEY, CDR2 SMNVEV (reference sequence). Trimming took 5 bases from V and 7 from J; bases not matched to a gene: 11. The CDR3 loop spans 15 amino acids. The CDR3 nucleotides are TGTGCCAGCAGTCCCCAGGGGGGGCACGTGAACACCATATATTTT. Encoded protein: CASSPQGGHVNTIYF.

V usage is TRBV20-1 and J usage is TRBJ1-2; D gene ambiguous. Germline lookup yields CDR1 DFQATT and CDR2 SNEGSKA (reference sequence). Deletions cut 3 bases from V and 8 bases from J, with 7 bases between. This CDR3 contains 10 residues. The CDR3 reads CSASHQGYTF. As DNA, the CDR3 is TGCAGTGCTAGTCACCAAGGCTACACCTTC.

V and J are TRBV11-2 and TRBJ2-3; 7 bases align to TRBD1. Germline CDR1 reads SGHAT; CDR2 reads FQNNGV. The ends lost 8 bases at V and 7 bases at J; junction bases unmatched: 6. This CDR3 contains 12 residues. As DNA, the CDR3 is TGTGCCAGCCAGGGGGTAGCATATACGCAGTATTTT. Residues: CASQGVAYTQYF.

This clonotype has just a few counts. The chain joins TRBV27 to TRBJ2-7, with a weak D call TRBD1 (6 bases). Between the trimmed V and J ends, which lost 6 bases and 3 bases, there was a span of 15 bases. The germline V gene has CDR1 MNHEY and CDR2 SMNVEV (reference sequence). The CDR3 extends over 14 amino acids. The CDR3 coding sequence is TGTGCCAGCAGAAGGGGGATTTCCGACTACGAGCAGTACTTC. It translates to CASRRGISDYEQYF.

This clonotype occurred a few times. V and J are TRBV28 and TRBJ1-5; D gene ambiguous. The CDR3 runs 12 residues. In germline, CDR1 is MDHEN, CDR2 SYDVKM. V shed 1 base and J shed 8 bases, with 6 bases lying between them. CDR3 loop: CASSLSAEPQHF. CDR3 nucleotides: TGTGCCAGCAGTTTATCGGCGGAGCCCCAGCATTTT.

The CDR3: CASSVGSGTTYEQYF. The CDR3 coding sequence is TGTGCCAGCAGCGTAGGCAGCGGGACGACCTACGAGCAGTACTTC. The chain combines TRBV9 with TRBJ2-7; 7 bases map to TRBD2. The germline V gene encodes CDR1 SGDLS and CDR2 YYNGEE. After removal of 0 bases from V and 2 bases from J, the junction contained 5 bases not matched to a gene. This CDR3 comprises 15 residues. The full variable domain, its missing parts supplied by reference TRBV9 and TRBJ2-7, is DSGVTQTPKHLITATGQRVTLRCSPRSGDLSVYWYQQSLDQGLQFLIQYYNGEERAKGNILERFSAQQFPDLHSELNLSSLELGDSALYFCASSVGSGTTYEQYFGPGTRLTVT.

The V and J genes are TRBV28 and TRBJ1-5; D gene ambiguous. Germline CDR1 MDHEN, CDR2 SYDVKM. The length of the CDR3 is 10 residues. Trimming shortened V by 9 bases and J by 11 bases, and 11 bases separated the two germline ends. CDR3 sequence: CASSERTQHF. The CDR3, as DNA: TGTGCCAGTTCCGAAAGGACCCAGCATTTT.

Ten or more counts support this clonotype. The chain is built from TRBV4-2 and TRBJ1-5; D remains unclear. CDR3 size: 14 residues. The V end lost 1 base, the J end lost 2 bases, and 6 bases lay between the germline ends. Germline assignment: CDR1 LGHNA and CDR2 YNFKEQ. The CDR3 loop reads CASSQALGNQPQHF. The CDR3 nucleotides are TGTGCCAGCAGCCAAGCCTTAGGCAATCAGCCCCAGCATTTT.

This clonotype was detected ten times or more. The rearrangement links TRBV28 to TRBJ1-1; 7 nucleotides match TRBD1. Germline V gives CDR1 MDHEN, CDR2 SYDVKM. The CDR3 loop spans 17 amino acids. Unmatched junction bases numbered 10, after V lost 3 bases and J lost 0 bases. DNA for the CDR3: TGTGCCAGCAGTTTTAACTTGGGACAGCAACTGAACACTGAAGCTTTCTTT. Protein product: CASSFNLGQQLNTEAFF.

This sequence joins TRBV19 and TRBJ1-2; TRBD1 might be the D (5 bases). Germline CDR1 LNHDA, CDR2 SQIVND (reference sequence). Trimming pared 6 bases from V and 6 bases from J, leaving 8 bases between. The CDR3 runs to 11 residues. CDR3 sequence (DNA): TGTGCCAGTAGAGCAGGGAATGGCTACACCTTC. It encodes CASRAGNGYTF.

The chain is built from TRBV7-9 and TRBJ2-5; TRBD1 aligns across 8 bases. The germline V gene has CDR1 SEHNR and CDR2 FQNEAQ (reference sequence). V lost 5 bases, J lost 0 bases, and 2 bases stayed unmatched. The CDR3 spans 14 residues. CDR3 loop: CASSVGQDQETQYF. The DNA for the CDR3 is TGTGCCAGCAGCGTGGGACAGGACCAAGAGACCCAGTACTTC. The entire variable domain, with the rest obtained from reference TRBV7-9 and TRBJ2-5, is as follows: DTGVSQNPRHKITKRGQNVTFRCDPISEHNRLYWYRQTLGQGPEFLTYFQNEAQLEKSRLLSDRFSAERPKGSFSTLEIQRTEQGDSAMYLCASSVGQDQETQYFGPGTRLLVL.

The sample holds a few counts of this clonotype. The CDR3 protein is CSARDHRGRTEAFF. CDR3 nucleotide sequence: TGCAGTGCTAGGGATCACAGGGGGCGTACTGAAGCTTTCTTT. The chain links TRBV20-1 to TRBJ1-1, with TRBD1 matching 9 bases. J was trimmed by 5 bases and V by 3 bases; bases with no gene match: 7. Germline CDR1 and CDR2: DFQATT and SNEGSKA (reference sequence). This CDR3 has 14 amino acids.

The rearrangement joins TRBV9 to TRBJ2-3; D assignment may be TRBD1 or TRBD2 (5 bases each). Germline V gene lookup returns CDR1 SGDLS and CDR2 YYNGEE. This CDR3 comprises 14 residues. Deletions cut 0 bases from V and 2 bases from J, with 7 bases between. The CDR3 protein is CASSVEGPTDTQYF. The CDR3 DNA is TGTGCCAGCAGCGTAGAGGGACCCACAGATACGCAGTATTTT.

This clonotype was seen at least ten times. The chain combines TRBV5-5 with TRBJ2-7; the D is unclear. The germline CDR1 and CDR2 sequences are SGHKS and YYEKEE (reference sequence). V lost 4 bases to trimming and J lost 0 bases, with 14 bases between them. The CDR3 is made up of 15 amino acids. CDR3 nucleotide sequence: TGTGCCAGCAGCCCCTACGTCGCGGCCTCCTACGAGCAGTACTTC. Translated: CASSPYVAASYEQYF.